This TCR beta chain was observed in a study of T cell responses to AZD1222 COVID-19 vaccine. Regarding the study as a whole: White British ancestry dominated among donors, who included more females, and clonal diversity was possibly underestimated. As reported, nearly half of all spike-specific TCRs target variant regions that are unmutated. Repertoires were collected only later (after the peak T cell response had occurred). Across the whole spike, CD4 TCRs peaked at regions 160-218 and 743-854.

This CDR3 comprises 15 residues. V lost 6 bases to trimming and J lost 1 base, with 15 bases between them. In germline, CDR1 is MNHEY, CDR2 SVGAGI. Some clones are missing from TCRdb's copy, which holds only in-frame ones; the method was immunoSEQ multiplex PCR. This table holds approximately 110,000 clones, approximately 85% found once. With regard to this clone: The antigen remains unidentified.

V and J are TRBV6-5 and TRBJ1-1, with D perhaps matching TRBD1 (6 bases). Sequences were derived from peripheral blood, sampled 28 days after the second AZD1222 dose. The TCR comes from an adult who received the AZD1222 COVID-19 vaccine. The CDR3 region is CASSPLGQKNTEAFF. For the CDR3, the DNA is TGTGCCAGCAGCCCCTTAGGACAGAAGAACACTGAAGCTTTCTTT.